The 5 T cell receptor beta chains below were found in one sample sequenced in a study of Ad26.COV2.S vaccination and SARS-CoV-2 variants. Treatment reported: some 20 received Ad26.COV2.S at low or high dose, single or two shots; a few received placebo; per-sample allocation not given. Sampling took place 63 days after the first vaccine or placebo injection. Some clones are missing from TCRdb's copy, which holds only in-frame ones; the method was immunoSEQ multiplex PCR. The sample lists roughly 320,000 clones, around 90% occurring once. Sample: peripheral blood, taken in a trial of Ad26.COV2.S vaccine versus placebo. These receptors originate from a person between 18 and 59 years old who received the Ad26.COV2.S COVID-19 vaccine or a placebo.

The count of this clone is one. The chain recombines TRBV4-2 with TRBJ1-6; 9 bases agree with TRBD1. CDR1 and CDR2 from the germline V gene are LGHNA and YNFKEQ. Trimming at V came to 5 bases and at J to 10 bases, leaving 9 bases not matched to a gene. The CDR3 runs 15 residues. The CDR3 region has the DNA TGTGCCAGCAGCTCGGCGGGACAGGGTGCCTCACCCCTCCACTTT. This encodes CASSSAGQGASPLHF.

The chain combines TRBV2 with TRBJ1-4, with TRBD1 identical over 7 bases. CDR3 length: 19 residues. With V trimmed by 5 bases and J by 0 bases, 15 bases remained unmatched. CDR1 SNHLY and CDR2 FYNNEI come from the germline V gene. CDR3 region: CASSLPPTGSTATNEKLFF. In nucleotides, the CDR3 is TGTGCCAGCAGTCTACCCCCGACAGGGTCGACCGCAACTAATGAAAAACTGTTTTTT.

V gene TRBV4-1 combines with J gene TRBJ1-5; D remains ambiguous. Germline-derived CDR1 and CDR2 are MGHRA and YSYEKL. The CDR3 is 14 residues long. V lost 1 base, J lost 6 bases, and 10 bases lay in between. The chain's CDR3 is CASSQAQVGQPQHF. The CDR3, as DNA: TGCGCCAGCAGCCAAGCTCAGGTTGGTCAGCCCCAGCATTTT.

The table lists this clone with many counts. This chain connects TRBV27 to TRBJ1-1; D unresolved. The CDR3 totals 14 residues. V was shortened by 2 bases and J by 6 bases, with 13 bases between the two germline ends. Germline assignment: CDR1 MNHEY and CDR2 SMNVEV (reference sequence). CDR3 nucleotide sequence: TGTGCCAGCAGTTTACAGAGTTCGGGTTCTGAAGCTTTCTTT. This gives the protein CASSLQSSGSEAFF.

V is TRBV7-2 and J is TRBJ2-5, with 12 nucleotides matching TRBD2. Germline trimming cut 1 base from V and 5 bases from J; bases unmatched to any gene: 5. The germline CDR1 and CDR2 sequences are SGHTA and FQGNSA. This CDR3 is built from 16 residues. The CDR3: CASSLGLAGVHETQYF. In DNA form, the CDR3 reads TGTGCCAGCAGCTTAGGACTAGCGGGGGTACATGAGACCCAGTACTTC.